Listed here are 10 T cell receptor beta chains from one sample, sequenced in a study of shared clonotypes between healthy human individuals. Here immunoSEQ multiplex PCR was the method, and the copy in TCRdb shows in-frame clones only, minus some. This sample carries around 2,000,000 clones, about 92% of them seen once, and the ten largest clones take 1.5% to 2%. Cells designated naive CD8 were CD45RO-negative and were positively selected for CCR7, with terminally differentiated effector memory CD45RA+ cells excluded. Sample: naive CD8+ T cells from PBMCs. The receptors here all came from a man between 18 and 35 years old in good health. Some clones in this sample may be carry-over from other donors' samples.

With regard to this clone: This CDR3 is also generated by other DNA sequences in the sample. The V gene is TRBV27, the J gene TRBJ2-7, with D tentatively TRBD2 (5 bases). V lost 6 bases and J lost 2, with 11 bases in between. From germline, CDR1 is MNHEY and CDR2 SMNVEV (reference sequence). The CDR3 consists of 13 residues. CDR3 protein: CASRLTGTYEQYF. CDR3 in DNA: TGTGCCAGCAGATTGACGGGGACCTACGAGCAGTACTTC.

The chain couples TRBV18 to TRBJ2-1; 11 bases agree with TRBD1. CDR1 is KGHSH, CDR2 LQKENI, per germline. This CDR3 comprises 15 residues. Trimming cost V 3 bases and J 10 bases; bases outside gene matches: 8. The CDR3 is CASSPQDRGQPEQFF. CDR3 nucleotides: TGTGCCAGCTCACCTCAGGACAGGGGGCAACCGGAGCAGTTCTTC.

The CDR3 DNA sequence: TGTGCCAGCTCGCCGGAGTCCCCCTACAATGAGCAGTTCTTC. It specifies CASSPESPYNEQFF. This chain joins TRBV18 and TRBJ2-1; D unclear. V gave up 6 bases and J gave up 2 bases, with 11 bases separating them. The CDR3 runs to 14 residues. Per the germline V gene, CDR1 is KGHSH and CDR2 is LQKENI.

This clone was seen only a few times. The V and J genes are TRBV7-9 and TRBJ1-1, with D tentatively TRBD1 (5 bases). The germline V gene encodes CDR1 SEHNR and CDR2 FQNEAQ (reference sequence). V was pared by 6 bases and J by 5 bases, with 16 bases between. This CDR3 spans 14 amino acids. CDR3 sequence: CASSFTGPRTEAFF. The CDR3 DNA is TGTGCCAGCAGTTTTACAGGACCGAGAACTGAAGCTTTCTTT.

This clone showed up just once. The DNA of the CDR3 is TGTGCCAGCAGCGTAGACAGGGGGAGCTCCTACGAGCAGTACTTC. Amino acid sequence: CASSVDRGSSYEQYF. The rearrangement uses TRBV7-8 and TRBJ2-7; 9 positions agree with TRBD1. This CDR3 is built from 15 residues. J lost 0 bases, V lost 5 bases, and 5 bases had no gene match. Per the germline V gene, CDR1 is SGHVS and CDR2 is FQNEAQ.

The rearrangement uses TRBV7-9 and TRBJ2-3; no firm D call. V was pared by 5 bases and J by 1 base, with 13 bases between. The germline V gene encodes CDR1 SEHNR and CDR2 FQNEAQ (reference sequence). The CDR3 spans 15 residues. The CDR3 reads CASSPPSGGTDTQYF. DNA for the CDR3: TGTGCCAGCAGCCCCCCCTCCGGAGGCACAGATACGCAGTATTTT. Combining the CDR3 with reference TRBV7-9 and TRBJ2-3 gives the whole variable domain DTGVSQNPRHKITKRGQNVTFRCDPISEHNRLYWYRQTLGQGPEFLTYFQNEAQLEKSRLLSDRFSAERPKGSFSTLEIQRTEQGDSAMYLCASSPPSGGTDTQYFGPGTRLTVL.

In this sample, this clone turned up once. The chain carries TRBV7-9 and TRBJ2-7; tentatively, D is TRBD2 (5 bases). The CDR3 totals 16 residues. With 5 bases removed from V and 4 bases from J, the gap between germline ends came to 21 bases. From germline, CDR1 is SEHNR and CDR2 FQNEAQ (reference sequence). CDR3 residues: CASSTSRAGGRYEQYF. The CDR3 nucleotides read TGTGCCAGCAGCACCTCTAGGGCGGGTGGTCGATACGAGCAGTACTTC.

V is TRBV9 and J is TRBJ2-2; D is ambiguous. Germline lookup yields CDR1 SGDLS and CDR2 YYNGEE. V was cut by 3 bases and J by 5 bases, with 14 bases left in between. CDR3 length equals 15 residues. CDR3 DNA: TGTGCCAGCAGCGATTTAATTCGCTCGACCGGGGAGCTGTTTTTT. Protein product: CASSDLIRSTGELFF.

The J gene is TRBJ1-2, the V gene TRBV19, with D perhaps matching TRBD1 (5 bases). The CDR3 is 14 residues long. The germline V gene has CDR1 LNHDA and CDR2 SQIVND (reference sequence). V lost 6 bases, J lost 5 bases, and 16 bases lay in between. CDR3 sequence (DNA): TGTGCCAGTAGGCTGCGGGACGAGGGGTATGGCTACACCTTC. Protein product: CASRLRDEGYGYTF.

Points on this clone: The same CDR3 also results from other DNA sequences found in this sample. This chain connects TRBV5-1 to TRBJ2-5, with unresolved D. This CDR3 has 14 residues. The V end lost 0 bases, the J end lost 2 bases, and 8 bases lay between the germline ends. CDR1 and CDR2 (germline): SGHRS, YFSETQ. CDR3 bases: TGCGCCAGCAGCTTGGGTACCAGGCAAGAGACCCAGTACTTC. Residues: CASSLGTRQETQYF.